The 10 T cell receptor beta chains listed next were all sequenced from one sample in a study of blood T cell repertoires in COVID-19. Clones were sequenced by immunoSEQ multiplex PCR, and TCRdb holds only the in-frame ones, with some missing. The data contain a few hundred thousand clones, roughly 86% of them seen just once; the ten biggest clones take up over 2.5%. Material: peripheral blood. The receptors were gathered from a man between 60 and 75 years old with acute or convalescent COVID-19.

CDR3 DNA: TGCAGCCAGCGACCGGGGGAGGGGGGCTACACCTTC. Translating gives CSQRPGEGGYTF. V gene TRBV29-1 combines with J gene TRBJ1-2, with D perhaps TRBD1 (5 bases). Germline loops: CDR1 SQVTM, CDR2 ANQGSEA. The CDR3 has 12 amino acids. The germline V and J ends were trimmed by 8 bases and 8 bases, with 18 bases remaining between them.

The chain uses TRBV7-8 and TRBJ1-2; 9 positions agree with TRBD1. CDR1 and CDR2 (germline): SGHVS, FQNEAQ. There are 15 residues in the CDR3. J lost 4 bases, V lost 5 bases, and 8 bases had no gene match. The CDR3 bases are TGTGCCAGCAGCACGACCAGGGACAGGGCCTATGGCTACACCTTC. Its translation is CASSTTRDRAYGYTF.

V gene TRBV7-6 combines with J gene TRBJ1-1; D possibly corresponds to TRBD1 (5 bases). Germline V CDR1 and CDR2: SGHVS, FNYEAQ. V was trimmed by 0 bases and J by 0 bases, leaving 8 bases between them. The CDR3 has 15 amino acids. DNA for the CDR3: TGTGCCAGCAGCTTAGCAGGGGCAGTGAACACTGAAGCTTTCTTT. Protein: CASSLAGAVNTEAFF.

This chain joins TRBV4-2 and TRBJ2-5; 14 nucleotides align to TRBD2. J gave up 9 bases and V 3 bases, and 15 bases lay outside the gene matches. Germline V gives CDR1 LGHNA, CDR2 YNFKEQ. This CDR3 is built from 18 residues. The DNA of the CDR3 is TGTGCCAGCAGCCAGGCGGGTTTTGCGGGACTAGCGGGGGAGGCCCAGTACTTC. Protein product: CASSQAGFAGLAGEAQYF.

The J gene is TRBJ2-2, the V gene TRBV12-3 or TRBV12-4; 8 bases match TRBD2. V gave up 7 bases and J gave up 4 bases; unmatched junction bases: 2. The CDR3 loop spans 13 amino acids. CDR3 in amino acids: CASKSGGTGELFF. As DNA, the CDR3 is TGTGCCAGCAAAAGCGGGGGCACCGGGGAGCTGTTTTTT.

The V gene is TRBV5-1, the J gene TRBJ2-7; 9 positions agree with TRBD1. CDR3 size: 14 residues. Germline CDR1 SGHRS, CDR2 YFSETQ. Trimming took 5 bases from V and 6 from J; bases not matched to a gene: 9. The CDR3 loop is CASSLPGQGLEQYF. The CDR3 DNA sequence: TGCGCCAGCAGTTTACCGGGACAGGGTCTCGAGCAGTACTTC.

This clone was seen a handful of times. V gene TRBV3-1 (or the pseudogene TRBV3-2) combines with J gene TRBJ1-6, with D uncertain. The CDR3 is 17 residues long. CDR1 and CDR2 (germline): LGHDT, YNNKEL (reference sequence). Trimming left V 5 bases short and J 0 bases short, with 14 bases between. CDR3 bases: TGTGCCAGCAGCTCTGCAGGAGGGAGCTCCTATAATTCACCCCTCCACTTT. Its protein is CASSSAGGSSYNSPLHF.

The V call is TRBV5-1, the J call TRBJ1-5; D not resolved. Trimming took 1 base from V and 3 from J, leaving 8 bases between them. The germline V gene has CDR1 SGHRS and CDR2 YFSETQ. This CDR3 is 14 amino acids long. The CDR3 bases are TGCGCCAGCAGCTTGTCAGGCTCCAATCAGCCCCAGCATTTT. This sequence encodes CASSLSGSNQPQHF.

This clone was counted only a few times. This rearrangement joins TRBV18 to TRBJ1-5, with D possibly being TRBD1 (6 bases). This CDR3 is built from 14 residues. V was trimmed by 2 bases and J by 9 bases, leaving 14 bases between them. In germline, CDR1 is KGHSH, CDR2 LQKENI. Written as DNA, the CDR3 is TGTGCCAGCTCACCATCCAAGGGGGTAGGGCCCCAGCATTTT. Translating gives CASSPSKGVGPQHF.

V and J are TRBV9 and TRBJ2-1; tentative D call: TRBD2 (5 bases). In germline, CDR1 is SGDLS, CDR2 YYNGEE. V was cut by 0 bases and J by 7 bases, with 11 bases left in between. The CDR3 is made up of 14 amino acids. The chain's CDR3 is CASSVAGYGNEQFF. As DNA, the CDR3 is TGTGCCAGCAGCGTAGCGGGATACGGGAATGAGCAGTTCTTC.